Listed below are T cell receptor beta chains from one sample, sequenced in a study of T cell repertoires in cytomegalovirus infection. TCRdb fed the reads into MiXCR, producing one record per CDR3 protein. The data contain 210,000 or so distinct CDR3 sequences, approximately 6.7% of them singletons. What was sequenced was PBMCs. The receptors come from a human donor in good health (CMV status not recorded). Some clones in this sample may be carry-over from other donors' samples. The CDR3 runs from the conserved cysteine through the conserved F or W. D genes are given only for firm matches. Not every row has a clone size; where given, it reads once, few, many or a size class.

clone_size j_call v_call d_call cdr3_aa cdr3_nt
many TRBJ2-1 TRBV7-2 NA CASSSSPYNEQFF TGTGCCAGCAGCAGTTCCCCCTACAATGAGCAGTTCTTC
few TRBJ2-7 TRBV28 NA CASSFQFKEGYEQYF TGTGCCAGCAGTTTTCAATTTAAGGAAGGCTACGAGCAGTACTTC
many TRBJ2-7 TRBV20-1 TRBD1 CSASEGAAYEQYF TGCAGTGCTAGTGAGGGGGCCGCCTACGAGCAGTACTTC
many TRBJ1-5 TRBV7-2 TRBD1 CASGFGDRPHQPQHF TGTGCCAGCGGTTTTGGGGACAGGCCCCATCAGCCCCAGCATTTT
many TRBJ2-7 TRBV20-1 TRBD2 CSARDPTSGGAYEQYF TGCAGTGCTAGAGACCCAACTAGCGGGGGGGCTTACGAGCAGTACTTC
NA TRBJ2-2 TRBV7-2 TRBD1 CASSPGQASTGELFF TGTGCCAGCAGCCCCGGACAGGCAAGCACCGGGGAGCTGTTTTTT
many TRBJ2-5 TRBV11-3 NA CASSTTGWGKMETQYF TGTGCCAGCAGTACTACAGGATGGGGGAAAATGGAGACCCAGTACTTC
NA TRBJ2-1 TRBV11-2 NA CASSLGPRNNEQFF TGTGCCAGCAGCTTAGGTCCCCGAAACAATGAGCAGTTCTTC
few TRBJ2-7 TRBV5-1 NA CASSLPASEQYF TGCGCCAGCAGCTTACCTGCTTCTGAGCAGTACTTC
many TRBJ2-3 TRBV2 NA CASSYPTLTDTQYF TGTGCCAGCAGTTACCCCACCCTTACAGATACGCAGTATTTT
many TRBJ2-2 TRBV7-9 TRBD2 CASSFGTSGDPGELFF TGTGCCAGCAGCTTTGGGACTAGCGGCGACCCCGGGGAGCTGTTTTTT
NA TRBJ2-5 TRBV5-4 TRBD1 CASSPKPGTGEETQYF TGTGCCAGCAGCCCGAAACCCGGGACAGGGGAAGAGACCCAGTACTTC
many TRBJ1-4 TRBV7-2 TRBD1 CASSMMIQGTSNEKLFF TGTGCCAGCAGCATGATGATACAGGGGACGTCCAATGAAAAACTGTTTTTT
few TRBJ2-3 TRBV29-1 NA CSWLTGDTQYF TGCAGCTGGTTAACGGGCGATACGCAGTATTTT
many TRBJ2-2 TRBV5-6 NA CASSLGSRRMDTGELFF TGTGCCAGCAGCTTGGGTAGCAGGAGAATGGACACCGGGGAGCTGTTTTTT
many TRBJ1-5 TRBV7-8 NA CASSLELAGHSNQPQHF TGTGCCAGCAGCTTAGAGTTGGCGGGACACAGCAATCAGCCCCAGCATTTT